Presented here are 8 T cell receptor beta chains from one specimen sequenced in a study of OX40 agonist ivuxolimab in advanced cancers. TCRdb keeps only in-frame clones here, not all; method: immunoSEQ multiplex PCR. Here the sample spans roughly 64,000 clones, over 65% being singletons. This specimen consisted of CD4+ or CD8+ T cells sorted from blood, obtained in a trial of the OX40 agonist ivuxolimab. All receptors come from an adult with an advanced solid tumor such as melanoma, head and neck, liver or kidney cancer.

The rearrangement links TRBV11-1 to TRBJ2-5; the D is unclear. The V end lost 1 base, the J end lost 0 bases, and 6 bases lay between the germline ends. There are 14 residues in the CDR3. Germline CDR1 and CDR2: SGHAT and FQDESV (reference sequence). The DNA of the CDR3 is TGTGCCAGCAGCTTAGTTTCCTACCAAGAGACCCAGTACTTC. Amino acids: CASSLVSYQETQYF.

This chain connects TRBV7-3 to TRBJ2-3, with 14 positions matching TRBD2. Trimming took 5 bases from V and 3 from J; bases not matched to a gene: 7. The CDR3 extends over 17 amino acids. Germline V gene data show CDR1 as SGHTA and CDR2 as FQGTGA. The CDR3 spells CASSPLGLAGETDTQYF. The CDR3 bases are TGTGCCAGCAGCCCCTTGGGACTAGCGGGAGAAACAGATACGCAGTATTTT.

The J gene is TRBJ2-7, the V gene TRBV5-1; D is possibly TRBD2 (5 bases). The V and J ends lost 4 bases and 6 bases respectively, with 17 bases between them. The CDR3 totals 14 residues. Germline CDR1 is SGHRS and CDR2 is YFSETQ. The CDR3 protein is CASSTWTDSLEQYF. CDR3 DNA: TGCGCCAGCAGCACGTGGACGGACTCCCTCGAGCAGTACTTC.

The chain recombines TRBV15 with TRBJ1-5; 8 bases line up with TRBD1. With 0 bases clipped from V and 2 bases from J, the junction kept 9 bases outside the gene matches. Germline V lookup: CDR1 LNHNV, CDR2 YYDKDF (reference sequence). This CDR3 is built from 18 residues. The CDR3 bases are TGTGCCACCAGCAGAGATTTGACAGGGGTGTCGGGCAATCAGCCCCAGCATTTT. It yields the protein CATSRDLTGVSGNQPQHF.

The rearrangement links TRBV10-3 to TRBJ2-2; D gene uncertain. This CDR3 has 15 amino acids. Germline loops: CDR1 ENHRY, CDR2 SYGVKD. Trimming cost V 4 bases and J 3 bases, with 12 bases left between them. For the CDR3, the DNA is TGTGCCATCAGTGCCGTGGCGGCTTACACCGGGGAGCTGTTTTTT. Its translation: CAISAVAAYTGELFF.

The chain employs TRBV4-3 and TRBJ1-2, with 7 bases matching TRBD1. The CDR3 spans 16 residues. Germline CDR1 reads LGHNA; CDR2 reads YSLEER. The ends lost 4 bases at V and 1 base at J; junction bases unmatched: 9. The CDR3 region is CASSPWRTGNNYGYTF. CDR3 in DNA: TGCGCCAGCAGCCCTTGGCGGACAGGCAATAACTATGGCTACACCTTC.

The chain couples TRBV7-6 to TRBJ2-5; the D gene is possibly TRBD1 (8 bases). The CDR3 has 15 amino acids. The V end lost 0 bases, the J end lost 2 bases, and 10 bases lay between the germline ends. The germline CDR1 and CDR2 sequences are SGHVS and FNYEAQ. For the CDR3, the DNA is TGTGCCAGCAGCTTAGCACAGGGGGGGCAAGAGACCCAGTACTTC. Protein sequence: CASSLAQGGQETQYF.

The V and J genes are TRBV6-5 and TRBJ1-2, with D unclear. This CDR3 comprises 14 residues. With 5 bases removed from V and 4 bases from J, the gap between germline ends came to 14 bases. From germline, CDR1 is MNHEY and CDR2 SVGAGI. The CDR3 DNA reads as TGTGCCAGCAGTCCGGGCGTTCAATCCTATGGCTACACCTTC. Encoded protein: CASSPGVQSYGYTF.